The following is a T cell receptor beta chain sequence with its context. No cognate antigen has been identified for it. Within one base of it there is no much larger clone, and no base qualities were kept. This entry belongs to a study of T cell changes during pregnancy in multiple sclerosis (dated by TCRdb to between 2018 and 2021). Describing the broader study: The study looked at changes in the T cell repertoire across pregnancy in women with multiple sclerosis.

Reading from cysteine to phenylalanine, the CDR3 counts 11 amino acids. Just the 33-base CDR3 DNA is kept, in frame starting at base 1. Reading the germline V gene gives CDR1 SQVTM and CDR2 ANQGSEA. Between the V and J ends, shortened by 5 bases and 5 bases respectively, the junction contains 9 bases. Libraries were built with the immunoSEQ multiplex PCR assay. Drawn from immuneACCESS, this table holds only the in-frame rearrangements with V and J called that TCRdb kept. Clones are partly lost; checked studies trace under half to an unresolved V gene and leave the rest unexplained. In this sample the table shows some 48,000 clones, 96% of which occur a single time. The ten largest account for about 1% of the sample.

The sample consisted of peripheral blood, taken in the second trimester of pregnancy. The origin of this receptor is a female donor with multiple sclerosis, enrolled in a pregnancy study. The chain is assembled from TRBV29-1 and TRBJ1-2; the D gene is unclear. In nucleotides, the sequence is TGCAGCGTTAGAGAGGCTTATGGCTACACCTTC. Translated, this is CSVREAYGYTF.